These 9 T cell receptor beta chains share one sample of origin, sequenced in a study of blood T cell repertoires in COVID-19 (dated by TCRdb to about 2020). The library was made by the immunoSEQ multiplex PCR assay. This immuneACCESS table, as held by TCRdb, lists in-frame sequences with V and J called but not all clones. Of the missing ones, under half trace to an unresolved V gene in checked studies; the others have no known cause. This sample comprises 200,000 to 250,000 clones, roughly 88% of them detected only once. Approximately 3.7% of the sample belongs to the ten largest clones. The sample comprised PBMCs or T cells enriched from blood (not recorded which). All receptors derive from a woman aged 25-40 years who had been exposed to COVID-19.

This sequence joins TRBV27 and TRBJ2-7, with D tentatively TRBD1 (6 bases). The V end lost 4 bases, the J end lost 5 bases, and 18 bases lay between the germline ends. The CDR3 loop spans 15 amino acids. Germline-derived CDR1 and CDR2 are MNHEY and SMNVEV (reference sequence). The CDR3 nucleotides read TGTGCCAGCAGTTCCTCTTCATCCGGGACAAACGAGCAGTACTTC. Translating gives CASSSSSSGTNEQYF.

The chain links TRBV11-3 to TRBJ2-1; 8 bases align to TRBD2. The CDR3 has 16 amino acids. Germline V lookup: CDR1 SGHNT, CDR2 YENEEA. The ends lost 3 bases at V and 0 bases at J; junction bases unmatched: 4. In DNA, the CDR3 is TGTGCCAGCAGCTTCACGAGCGGGGGCTCCTACAATGAGCAGTTCTTC. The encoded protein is CASSFTSGGSYNEQFF. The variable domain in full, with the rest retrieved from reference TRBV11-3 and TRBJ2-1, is EAGVVQSPRYKIIEKKQPVAFWCNPISGHNTLYWYLQNLGQGPELLIRYENEEAVDDSQLPKDRFSAERLKGVDSTLKIQPAELGDSAVYLCASSFTSGGSYNEQFFGPGTRLTVL.

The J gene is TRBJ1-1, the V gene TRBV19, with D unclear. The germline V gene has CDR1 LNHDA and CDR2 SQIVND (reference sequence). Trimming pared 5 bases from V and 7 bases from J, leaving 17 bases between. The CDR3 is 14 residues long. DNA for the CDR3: TGTGCCAGTAGTTTCCGGACTGGGAGAAATGAAGCTTTCTTT. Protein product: CASSFRTGRNEAFF.

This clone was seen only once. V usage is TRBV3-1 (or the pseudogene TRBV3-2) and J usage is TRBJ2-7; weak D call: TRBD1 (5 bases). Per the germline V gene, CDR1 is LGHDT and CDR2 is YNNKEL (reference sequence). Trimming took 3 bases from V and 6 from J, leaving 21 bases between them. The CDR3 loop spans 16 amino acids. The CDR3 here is CASSHLKGRASGEQYF. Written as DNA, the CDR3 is TGTGCCAGCAGCCACCTAAAGGGCAGGGCCTCGGGCGAGCAGTACTTC.

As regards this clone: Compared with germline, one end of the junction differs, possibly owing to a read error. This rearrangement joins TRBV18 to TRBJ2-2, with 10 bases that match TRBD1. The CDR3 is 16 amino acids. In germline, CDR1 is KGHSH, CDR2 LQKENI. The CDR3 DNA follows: TGTGCCAGCTCGCCACCGGGACAGGGGTACACCGGGGAGCTGTTTTTT. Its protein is CASSPPGQGYTGELFF.

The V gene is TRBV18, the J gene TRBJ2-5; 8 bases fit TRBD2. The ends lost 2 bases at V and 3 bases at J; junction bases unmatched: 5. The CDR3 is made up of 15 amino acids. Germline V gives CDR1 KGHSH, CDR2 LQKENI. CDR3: CASSPSGSTKETQYF. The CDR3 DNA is TGTGCCAGCTCACCAAGCGGGAGTACGAAAGAGACCCAGTACTTC.

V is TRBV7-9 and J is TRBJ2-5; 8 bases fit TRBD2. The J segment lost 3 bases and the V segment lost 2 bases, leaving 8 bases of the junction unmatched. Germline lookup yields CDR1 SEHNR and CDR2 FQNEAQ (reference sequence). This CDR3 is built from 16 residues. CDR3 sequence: CASSLRREGRKETQYF. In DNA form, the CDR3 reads TGTGCCAGCAGCTTACGACGGGAGGGTCGTAAAGAGACCCAGTACTTC.

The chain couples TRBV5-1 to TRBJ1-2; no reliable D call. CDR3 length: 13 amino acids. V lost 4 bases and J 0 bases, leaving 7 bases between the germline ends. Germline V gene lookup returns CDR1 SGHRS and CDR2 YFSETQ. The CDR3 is CASSTGSNYGYTF. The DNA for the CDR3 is TGCGCCAGCAGCACCGGTTCTAACTATGGCTACACCTTC.

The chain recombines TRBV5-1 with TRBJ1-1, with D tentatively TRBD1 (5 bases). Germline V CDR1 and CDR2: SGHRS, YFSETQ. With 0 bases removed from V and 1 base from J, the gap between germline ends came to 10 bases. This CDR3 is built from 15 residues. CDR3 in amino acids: CASSLVRVGNTEAFF. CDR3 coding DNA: TGCGCCAGCAGCTTGGTCAGGGTAGGGAACACTGAAGCTTTCTTT.